The T cell receptor (beta chain) described here comes from a study of shared clonotypes between healthy human individuals. The CDR3 spans 16 residues. After removal of 10 bases from V and 9 bases from J, the junction contained 19 bases not matched to a gene. Germline lookup yields CDR1 LNHDA and CDR2 SQIVND (reference sequence). Per sorted-subset replicate PCR, input was around 200 ng DNA, representing some 30,000 T cell genomes. Data came from immunoSEQ multiplex PCR; TCRdb stores just in-frame clones and leaves some out. The top ten clones hold roughly 0.36% of a sample with about 2.4 million clones, under 95% of them seen once. The donors, healthy adults who were HIV-negative, had experienced no recent acute infections or vaccinations. Splitting the CD4+ cells yielded a CD45RA+ naive subset and a CD45RA-negative memory subset.

Sample: naive CD4+ T cells from PBMCs. Subset here: CD45RA+ positively selected. The TCR originated in a man between 18 and 29 years old in good health. Some clones in this sample may be carry-over from other donors' samples. The chain carries TRBV19 and TRBJ1-5, with 9 bases identical to TRBD1. Here the CDR3 DNA reads TGTGCCACCGCCCGGGGGGCCGACAGGGGGGAGTGGCCCCAGCATTTT. Residues: CATARGADRGEWPQHF.